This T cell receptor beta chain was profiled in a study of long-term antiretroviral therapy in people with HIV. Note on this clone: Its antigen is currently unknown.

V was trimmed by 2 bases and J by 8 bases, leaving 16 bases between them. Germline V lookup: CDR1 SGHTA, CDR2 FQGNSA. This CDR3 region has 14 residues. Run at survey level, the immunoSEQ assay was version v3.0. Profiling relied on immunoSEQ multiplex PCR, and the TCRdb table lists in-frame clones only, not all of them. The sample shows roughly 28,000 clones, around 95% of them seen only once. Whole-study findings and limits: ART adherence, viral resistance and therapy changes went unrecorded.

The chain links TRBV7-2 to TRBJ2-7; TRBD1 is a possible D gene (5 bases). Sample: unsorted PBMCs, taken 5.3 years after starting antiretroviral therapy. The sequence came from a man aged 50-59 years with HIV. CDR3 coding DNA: TGTGCCAGCAGCTTATCGGGTGGGGCCGTCAAGCAGTACTTC. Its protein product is CASSLSGGAVKQYF.